These T cell receptor beta chains were read from a single sample in a study of CD8+CD57+ T cells in acquired aplastic anemia. Each CDR3 protein gets one entry after TCRdb re-called the reads with MiXCR. The table has 400,000 to 500,000 distinct CDR3 sequences, around 72% seen once; the top ten hold 4%. Specimen: sorted CD4+, CD8+, or CD8+CD57+ T cells (not recorded which) from PBMCs. Every receptor here comes from a human donor in good health, serving as a control. CDR3s include the opening cysteine and the closing phenylalanine or tryptophan. D genes are given only for firm matches. Clone size is given for some rows only: seen once, a few or many times, or a class if the clone is expanded.

cdr3_aa cdr3_nt j_call d_call v_call clone_size
CASSQGRDQPQHF TGTGCCAGCAGCCAGGGGAGGGATCAGCCCCAGCATTTT TRBJ1-5 . TRBV3-2 many
CSARVRTANAGELFF TGCAGTGCTAGGGTAAGGACAGCGAACGCCGGGGAGCTGTTTTTT TRBJ2-2 . TRBV20-1 once
CASSLRAGGDTQYF TGCGCCAGCAGCTTGAGGGCAGGGGGAGATACGCAGTATTTT TRBJ2-3 TRBD1 TRBV5-1 .
CASSYGDRRAYEQYF TGTGCCAGCAGTTACGGGGACAGGCGAGCCTACGAGCAGTACTTC TRBJ2-7 TRBD1 TRBV6-5 many
CASSSGGTGVDYGYTF TGTGCCAGCAGTTCGGGGGGGACAGGGGTGGACTATGGCTACACCTTC TRBJ1-2 TRBD1 TRBV12-3/TRBV12-4 .
CASSQGGANVLTF TGTGCCAGCAGCCAAGGCGGGGCCAACGTCCTGACTTTC TRBJ2-6 . TRBV2 few
CASSPSGGAGVQYF TGTGCCAGCAGCCCTAGCGGGGGGGCCGGTGTGCAGTATTTT TRBJ2-3 TRBD2 TRBV7-2 .
CASRLGQFPSW TGTGCCAGCAGGTTGGGACAGTTCCCCTCTTGG TRBJ2-7 TRBD1 TRBV12-3/TRBV12-4 .
CASSLQNLSNYGYTF TGTGCCAGCAGCTTACAGAACCTATCTAACTATGGCTACACCTTC TRBJ1-2 . TRBV11-3 .
CSVESDTPSMNYEQYF TGCAGTGTCGAGTCGGACACTCCCAGCATGAACTACGAGCAGTACTTC TRBJ2-7 . TRBV20-1 many
CASTRDSYDSGNTIYF TGTGCCAGCACGAGGGACTCCTATGACTCTGGAAACACCATATATTTT TRBJ1-3 . TRBV7-9 many
CASSLGFRAGRNYGYTF TGTGCCAGCAGCTTAGGATTTAGGGCAGGTCGTAACTATGGCTACACCTTC TRBJ1-2 . TRBV11-1 .
CATSDPGQVGHTF TGTGCCACCAGTGACCCGGGACAGGTCGGCCACACCTTC TRBJ1-2 TRBD1 TRBV10-3 .
CASSQASASYEQYF TGTGCCAGCAGCCAAGCGTCAGCTTCCTACGAGCAGTACTTC TRBJ2-7 . TRBV3-1 .
CASSYVANNEQFF TGTGCCAGCAGTTACGTCGCGAACAATGAGCAGTTCTTC TRBJ2-1 . TRBV6-5 once
CAGSTLDRDYQPQYF TGTGCCGGCAGTACACTGGACAGGGATTACCAGCCCCAGTATTTT TRBJ2-3 TRBD1 TRBV25-1 few
CASSYMGGTNEQFF TGTGCCAGCAGTTATATGGGGGGGACCAATGAGCAGTTCTTC TRBJ2-1 TRBD2 TRBV2 few
CASTVDSAYAEDFF TGTGCCAGCACCGTCGACAGTGCGTACGCTGAAGATTTCTTT TRBJ1-1 . TRBV11-1 .
CASSPRGGPDTQYF TGTGCCAGCAGCCCTCGGGGGGGCCCAGATACGCAGTATTTT TRBJ2-3 TRBD2 TRBV9 .
CSAARGGELNEQFF TGCAGCGCCGCACGTGGCGGGGAGCTGAATGAGCAGTTCTTC TRBJ2-1 . TRBV20-1 .
CASTGGGAGGTDTQYF TGTGCCAGCACCGGAGGCGGGGCTGGTGGTACAGATACGCAGTATTTT TRBJ2-3 . TRBV9 .
CASSVAPTDGYTSQYF TGTGCCAGCAGCGTAGCTCCCACGGATGGCTACACCTCCCAGTACTTC TRBJ2-5 . TRBV9 .
CSVVVSTDTQYF TGCAGCGTTGTGGTCAGCACAGATACGCAGTATTTT TRBJ2-3 . TRBV29-1 .
CASSPGESDNEPFF TGTGCCAGCAGCCCGGGAGAGTCCGATAATGAGCCCTTCTTC TRBJ2-1 . TRBV7-2 .
CARGQDGTPTANVLTF TGCGCCAGGGGACAGGACGGGACGCCTACGGCCAACGTCCTGACTTTC TRBJ2-6 TRBD1 TRBV5-1 .
CASSGALDQETQHF TGCGCCAGCAGTGGGGCGCTGGACCAAGAGACCCAGCACTTC TRBJ2-5 . TRBV10-1 few
CVSSLGLAGPEQF TGTGTCAGCAGCTTGGGACTAGCCGGACCCGAGCAGTTT TRBJ1-6 . TRBV7-9 .
CASSHGQGSYEQYF TGCGCCAGCAGCCACGGACAGGGATCGTACGAGCAGTACTTC TRBJ2-7 TRBD1 TRBV4-3 .
CASSVWRTQTPHF TGTGCCAGCAGCGTTTGGAGGACCCAAACGCCCCATTTT TRBJ2-3 . TRBV7-2 .
CSVVFPISYEQYF TGCAGCGTTGTTTTCCCCATCTCCTACGAGCAGTACTTC TRBJ2-7 . TRBV29-1 .
CSARDLAGETYEQYF TGCAGTGCTAGAGATTTAGCGGGGGAGACCTACGAGCAGTACTTC TRBJ2-7 TRBD2 TRBV20-1 .
CASSYINSPLHF TGTGCCAGCAGCTACATTAACTCACCCCTCCACTTT TRBJ1-6 . TRBV12-3/TRBV12-4 .